The clone carrying this T cell receptor (beta chain) came up a few times. The antigen is unknown. Donors were all healthy Caucasians. The source of the sample is a study of identical twins. TCRdb itself ran the 5' RACE reads through MiXCR, one entry per CDR3 protein. The table records fewer than 250,000 distinct CDR3 sequences, approximately 6.8% of them present only once. This CDR3 spans 16 amino acids. Germline CDR1 reads MNHNS; CDR2 reads SASEGT. V shed 5 bases and J 2 bases; nucleotides not matched to a gene: 4. Broader study findings: Cord blood beta clonotypes present at high abundance carried fewer insertions; no such pattern appeared in memory repertoires.

The same specimen was also included in a second study, on yellow fever vaccine responses in identical twins.

The receptor's source is a young woman in good health. Sequencing input: CD8+ T cells sorted from blood. The chain combines TRBV6-1 with TRBJ2-1; 12 bases align to TRBD2. The DNA of the CDR3 is TGTGCCAGCAGTACGGGACTAGCGGGCCCCTACAATGAGCAGTTCTTC. Translation gives CASSTGLAGPYNEQFF.